Listed below are T cell receptor beta chains from one sample, sequenced in a study of radiotherapy plus CTLA-4 blockade in lung cancer. TCRdb keeps only in-frame clones here, not all; method: immunoSEQ multiplex PCR. The sample shows approximately 100,000 clones, approximately 78% of them seen only once. The input for sequencing was peripheral blood, taken from a patient treated with radiotherapy plus ipilimumab. Receptors were obtained from a human donor with non-small cell lung cancer who had a partial response to radiotherapy plus ipilimumab. CDR3s include the opening cysteine and the closing phenylalanine or tryptophan. Fields, in order: V gene, J gene, CDR3 protein.

v_gene: TRBV10-3
j_gene: TRBJ1-4
CDR3aa: CASGGLANEKLFF

v_gene: TRBV9
j_gene: TRBJ2-1
CDR3aa: CASSVEGFEQFF

v_gene: TRBV5-1
j_gene: TRBJ1-1
CDR3aa: CASSLQRGQGGTEAFF

v_gene: TRBV4-1
j_gene: TRBJ2-7
CDR3aa: CASSQEGGDSFYEQYF

v_gene: TRBV6-5
j_gene: TRBJ2-1
CDR3aa: CASSYLSGGNNEQFF

v_gene: TRBV30
j_gene: TRBJ1-1
CDR3aa: CAGNLKGGTEAFF

v_gene: TRBV9
j_gene: TRBJ2-2
CDR3aa: CASSVLRTANTGELFF

v_gene: TRBV27
j_gene: TRBJ2-7
CDR3aa: CASRPGLPSYEQYF

v_gene: TRBV20-1
j_gene: TRBJ2-7
CDR3aa: CSAGQYEQYF

v_gene: TRBV21-1
j_gene: TRBJ1-4
CDR3aa: CASSKLYRGRNPTNEKLFF

v_gene: TRBV5-1
j_gene: TRBJ1-2
CDR3aa: CASKLGDRPSSNYTF

v_gene: TRBV2
j_gene: TRBJ2-1
CDR3aa: CASSEGVAASYNEQFF

v_gene: TRBV6-5
j_gene: TRBJ2-7
CDR3aa: CASRFGDKRNEQYF

v_gene: TRBV11-3
j_gene: TRBJ2-2
CDR3aa: CASSSGQGNTGELFF

v_gene: TRBV28
j_gene: TRBJ2-7
CDR3aa: CASKRAGLAYEQYF

v_gene: TRBV6-1
j_gene: TRBJ1-1
CDR3aa: CASSAQGNTEAFF

v_gene: TRBV5-1
j_gene: TRBJ1-2
CDR3aa: CASSLEWTGNYGYTF

v_gene: TRBV6-5
j_gene: TRBJ1-2
CDR3aa: CASSYSDRVEGYTF

v_gene: TRBV27
j_gene: TRBJ2-3
CDR3aa: CASSLAGGTDTQYF

v_gene: TRBV28
j_gene: TRBJ1-2
CDR3aa: CASSPPGQDGYTF

v_gene: TRBV5-1
j_gene: TRBJ1-1
CDR3aa: CASSLTGGEGTEAFF

v_gene: TRBV14
j_gene: TRBJ2-6
CDR3aa: CASSVSSGANVLTF

v_gene: TRBV10-2
j_gene: TRBJ2-1
CDR3aa: CASSEGGEQFF

v_gene: TRBV6-1
j_gene: TRBJ2-7
CDR3aa: CASRADSTYEQYF

v_gene: TRBV27
j_gene: TRBJ1-2
CDR3aa: CASSFRDRGPYGYTF

v_gene: TRBV9
j_gene: TRBJ2-1
CDR3aa: CASSVDSGSYNEQFF

v_gene: TRBV5-1
j_gene: TRBJ2-1
CDR3aa: CASSIGSPEQFF

v_gene: TRBV7-3
j_gene: TRBJ2-1
CDR3aa: CASSLMSGRASGEQFF